The clone carrying this TCR beta chain came up a few times. Its antigen remains unidentified. TCRdb itself ran the 5' RACE reads through MiXCR, one entry per CDR3 protein. The sample has a few hundred thousand distinct CDR3 sequences, approximately 15% seen once. The record originates from a study of T-cell memory formation after mild COVID-19. Study-wide background: For the most part, TCR clusters were specific to one donor. Overall study results and limits: Second-wave clones reaching peak frequency on day 37 lacked confirmed SARS-CoV-2 specificity. CM and EM subsets held most contracting CD4+ clones; EMRA held CD8+ ones.

The CDR3 length is 16 residues. With V trimmed by 0 bases and J by 3 bases, 6 bases remained unmatched. CDR1 KGHSH and CDR2 LQKENI come from the germline V gene. The V call is TRBV18, the J call TRBJ2-3; 7 nucleotides line up with TRBD2. This TCR came from a man aged 18 to 30 who had mild COVID-19 (a few samples of this study predate the infection). Cell type and time point are not known. Sequenced: PBMCs or a T cell subset sorted from them (not recorded which). The CDR3 sequence: CASSPPVAGETDTQYF. The CDR3 DNA is TGTGCCAGCTCACCACCGGTCGCGGGGGAGACAGATACGCAGTATTTT.